This passage covers 13 T cell receptor beta chains from one sample sequenced in a study of T-cell memory formation after mild COVID-19. TCRdb reprocessed the 5' RACE reads with MiXCR, giving one entry per CDR3 protein. The sample carries just over 60,000 distinct CDR3 sequences, 9% to 9.5% recorded once. The sequenced sample consisted of PBMCs or a T cell subset sorted from them (not recorded which). The receptors here all came from a young man who had mild COVID-19 (a few samples of this study predate the infection). Cell type and time point are not known.

This chain uses TRBV7-2 with TRBJ2-2; perhaps D is TRBD1 or TRBD2 (5 bases each). V dropped 8 bases and J dropped 0 bases, with 10 bases sitting between them. The CDR3 has 14 residues. Germline V gives CDR1 SGHTA, CDR2 FQGNSA. The CDR3 is CASRGATNTGELFF. As DNA, the CDR3 is TGTGCCAGCCGAGGGGCTACGAACACCGGGGAGCTGTTTTTT.

This chain connects TRBV7-8 to TRBJ2-2; 9 nucleotides align to TRBD1. Germline values: CDR1 SGHVS, CDR2 FQNEAQ. The CDR3 sequence is 16 residues long. Germline trimming cut 5 bases from V and 3 bases from J; bases unmatched to any gene: 7. CDR3 in DNA: TGTGCCAGCAGCAGCCGGGACAGGGTGGACACCGGGGAGCTGTTTTTT. Its translation: CASSSRDRVDTGELFF.

In regard to this clonotype: No DNA is shown, since the ends of the CDR3 on it are uncertain; the CDR3 is the one TCRdb lists. The V call is TRBV4-1, the J call TRBJ2-2; the table's D call of TRBD1 was not tested on the DNA. CDR1 is MGHRA, CDR2 YSYEKL, per germline. The CDR3 is 16 amino acids long, termini counted. CDR3 amino acids: CASRPPDPEHRGAVFF.

This clonotype has a count of ten or more. V is TRBV12-3 or TRBV12-4 and J is TRBJ2-5, with D possibly matching TRBD1 (5 bases). Trimming cost V 0 bases and J 9 bases, with 11 bases left between them. The CDR3 spans 13 residues. CDR3 amino acids: CASSLAVEGAQYF. The CDR3 coding sequence is TGTGCCAGCAGTTTAGCGGTCGAAGGGGCCCAGTACTTC.

J is TRBJ1-5 and V is TRBV2, with D unresolved. The V end lost 6 bases, the J end lost 3 bases, and 12 bases lay between the germline ends. This CDR3 has 14 amino acids. The V gene's germline CDR1 is SNHLY and CDR2 FYNNEI. The CDR3 bases are TGTGCCAGCAGCGCCGGGAGAACCAATCAGCCCCAGCATTTT. This gives the protein CASSAGRTNQPQHF.

This chain connects TRBV7-9 to TRBJ1-2, with 8 bases matching TRBD1. Germline-derived CDR1 and CDR2 are SEHNR and FQNEAQ (reference sequence). CDR3 length: 14 residues. V trimming: 2 bases; J trimming: 6 bases; junction bases outside the gene matches: 5. The CDR3 loop reads CASSLQGAADGYTF. Written as DNA, the CDR3 is TGTGCCAGCAGCTTACAGGGGGCGGCTGATGGCTACACCTTC.

This clonotype was found once. Germline is not matched at one junction end, which may reflect a read error. The J gene is TRBJ2-1, the V gene TRBV24-1; tentatively, D is TRBD1 (5 bases). CDR1 KGHDR and CDR2 SFDVKD come from the germline V gene. The length of the CDR3 is 16 residues. CDR3: CATSGDRAREYNEQLF. The DNA for the CDR3 is TGTGCCACCAGTGGCGATCGCGCCAGGGAATACAATGAGCAGTTATTC.

V gene TRBV4-2 combines with J gene TRBJ1-3; D perhaps matches TRBD1 (6 bases). V lost 4 bases and J 4 bases, leaving 14 bases between the germline ends. CDR1 and CDR2 from the germline V gene are LGHNA and YNFKEQ. The CDR3 contains 15 residues. CDR3 nucleotides: TGTGCCAGCAGCCCTCAGGGGACAACCGGAAACACCATATATTTT. Its translation is CASSPQGTTGNTIYF.

This clonotype came up many times. This rearrangement joins TRBV6-1 to TRBJ2-1, with 12 positions matching TRBD1. V dropped 3 bases and J dropped 9; count of bases not matched to a gene: 6. Germline V gene data show CDR1 as MNHNS and CDR2 as SASEGT. The CDR3 loop spans 15 amino acids. CDR3 residues: CASSDPGQGAIEQFF. Written as DNA, the CDR3 is TGTGCCAGCAGTGACCCGGGACAGGGGGCGATTGAGCAGTTCTTC.

This clonotype was seen only a few times. The chain has TRBV5-6 and TRBJ1-1; no clear D. Germline CDR1 and CDR2: SGHDT and YYEEEE. CDR3 length: 14 amino acids. V was trimmed by 0 bases and J by 0 bases, leaving 6 bases between them. The CDR3 loop is CASSLAHLNTEAFF. CDR3 sequence (DNA): TGTGCCAGCAGCTTGGCACACCTGAACACTGAAGCTTTCTTT. The full variable domain, in which reference TRBV5-6 and TRBJ1-1 provide the parts outside the CDR3, is DAGVTQSPTHLIKTRGQQVTLRCSPKSGHDTVSWYQQALGQGPQFIFQYYEEEERQRGNFPDRFSGHQFPNYSSELNVNALLLGDSALYLCASSLAHLNTEAFFGQGTRLTVV.

This rearrangement joins TRBV7-3 to TRBJ2-2; 12 positions match TRBD1. In germline, CDR1 is SGHTA, CDR2 FQGTGA. This CDR3 is 15 amino acids long. The ends lost 8 bases at V and 7 bases at J; junction bases unmatched: 8. The CDR3 DNA is TGTGCCAGCCAGTTAGGGACAGGGGGCCGCGGGGAGCTGTTTTTT. Protein product: CASQLGTGGRGELFF.

V is TRBV24-1 and J is TRBJ2-3, with D possibly being TRBD2 (5 bases). This CDR3 comprises 15 residues. Germline CDR1 and CDR2: KGHDR and SFDVKD. V was cut by 3 bases and J by 5 bases, with 14 bases left in between. The CDR3 loop reads CATSDPAGVGDTQYF. CDR3 nucleotides: TGTGCCACCAGTGATCCGGCGGGCGTAGGAGATACGCAGTATTTT.

This clonotype was seen a few times. This chain uses TRBV6-1 with TRBJ2-7, with TRBD1 matching over 7 bases. V gave up 3 bases and J gave up 0 bases; unmatched junction bases: 5. The germline gives CDR1 MNHNS, CDR2 SASEGT. The CDR3 has 15 residues. This CDR3 reads CASSEGQGDSYEQYF. The CDR3 bases are TGTGCCAGCAGTGAGGGCCAGGGGGACTCCTACGAGCAGTACTTC.